The 5 T cell receptor beta chains listed next were all sequenced from one sample in a study of technical replicates of blood from a few donors. The repertoire was sequenced with immunoSEQ multiplex PCR; TCRdb's copy has only in-frame clones and lacks some. This sample yields 64,000 or so clones, of which roughly 97% are seen a single time; around 0.2% belongs to the top ten. Sample: T cells isolated from PBMCs. The receptors here all came from a human donor in good health.

The chain links TRBV7-6 to TRBJ2-2; D ambiguous. Germline V gives CDR1 SGHVS, CDR2 FNYEAQ. CDR3 size: 13 residues. The germline V and J ends were trimmed by 0 bases and 12 bases, with 11 bases remaining between them. CDR3 region: CASSLAITTKLFF. The DNA of the CDR3 is TGTGCCAGCAGCTTAGCGATTACAACTAAGCTGTTTTTT.

The rearrangement links TRBV29-1 to TRBJ2-1; 9 nucleotides agree with TRBD1. J was trimmed by 6 bases and V by 7 bases; bases with no gene match: 7. The germline V gene has CDR1 SQVTM and CDR2 ANQGSEA. This CDR3 region has 13 residues. CDR3 in amino acids: CSAPGQGFNEQFF. The CDR3, as DNA: TGCAGCGCTCCGGGACAGGGCTTCAATGAGCAGTTCTTC.

The chain employs TRBV7-6 and TRBJ1-2; tentative D call: TRBD1 (6 bases). Germline assignment: CDR1 SGHVS and CDR2 FNYEAQ. V lost 5 bases and J lost 2, with 9 bases in between. This CDR3 is built from 13 residues. The CDR3 region is CASSQTGNYGYTF. In nucleotides, the CDR3 is TGTGCCAGCAGCCAAACAGGGAACTATGGCTACACCTTC.

The V call is TRBV2, the J call TRBJ1-1, with TRBD1 matching 7 bases. CDR1 SNHLY and CDR2 FYNNEI come from the germline V gene. V shed 6 bases and J 7 bases; nucleotides not matched to a gene: 2. The CDR3 runs to 11 residues. In DNA, the CDR3 is TGTGCCAGCAGGGGGACAGTTGAAGCTTTCTTT. Translated, it gives CASRGTVEAFF.

The chain recombines TRBV28 with TRBJ1-1; perhaps TRBD1 as D (6 bases). CDR3 length: 14 amino acids. Trimming stripped 3 bases from V and 2 bases from J, with 10 bases between. Germline values: CDR1 MDHEN, CDR2 SYDVKM. The CDR3 spells CASSLDSYNTEAFF. As DNA, the CDR3 is TGTGCCAGCAGTTTGGACAGCTATAACACTGAAGCTTTCTTT.